This TCR beta chain was sequenced for a study of shared clonotypes between healthy human individuals. The wider study: Three plates each covered CD4 naive and memory; CD8 naive two, CD8 memory one. Study-wide points: Rarefaction showed that sequencing of sorted subsets was incomplete (despite large depth). Clonotypes that were shared across four donors made up around 4.6% of naive CD4 clonotypes.

As concerns this clone: Its antigen remains unknown.

The investigators split CD4+ cells into a CD45RA+ naive subset and a CD45RA-negative memory subset. This CDR3 spans 16 amino acids. Unmatched junction bases numbered 2, after V lost 1 base and J lost 0 bases. Per the germline V gene, CDR1 is ENHRY and CDR2 is SYGVKD. Some clones are missing from TCRdb's copy, which holds only in-frame ones; the method was immunoSEQ multiplex PCR. The data show 2.5 million or so clones, just over 90% seen once. The receptor comes from a man aged 18 to 35 in good health. The sequenced material came from naive CD4+ T cells sorted from blood. Subset specified: CD45RA+ positively selected. The rearrangement joins TRBV10-3 to TRBJ2-1; 8 bases fit TRBD1. CDR3 bases: TGTGCCATCAGTGAGTGGACAGGGAGCTCCTACAATGAGCAGTTCTTC. The encoded protein is CAISEWTGSSYNEQFF.